This T cell receptor beta chain was sequenced for a study of patients and donors after allogeneic stem cell transplantation. In TCRdb, the RT-PCR reads were re-called with MiXCR into one record per CDR3 protein. The sample contains around 200,000 distinct CDR3 sequences, 38% of which appear only once. The table lists this clonotype with many counts. The CDR3 covers 15 residues. V was clipped by 6 bases and J by 3 bases; unmatched bases: 8. This TCR came from a human donor who was either an allogeneic HSCT recipient or a stem cell or donor lymphocyte infusion donor (not recorded which). It is not recorded whose cells these are; they may come from a transplant donor. The sample taken for sequencing was blood, either unsorted or a sorted T cell fraction (not recorded which). V is TRBV12-3 or TRBV12-4 and J is TRBJ1-2; 9 bases fit TRBD1. The CDR3 coding sequence is TGTGCCAGCAGCACCGGGACAGGGAGATACTATGGCTACACCTTC. Protein sequence: CASSTGTGRYYGYTF.